This TCR beta chain was captured by sequencing in a study of cytomegalovirus exposure and HLA in healthy donors. About the study: Clustering assigned over 70% of the approximately 400 genotyped donors to the Caucasian-associated ancestry cluster.

It was with 60 Vbeta and 13 Jbeta primers that the PCR ran. The repertoire was sequenced with immunoSEQ multiplex PCR; TCRdb's copy has only in-frame clones and lacks some. This sample has about 110,000 clones, with about 90% found just once. Of note for this clone: What it binds is not known.

J was trimmed by 8 bases and V by 5 bases; bases with no gene match: 9. The CDR3 is 15 amino acids. Germline CDR1 is SGHTA and CDR2 is FQGNSA. Points from the study as a whole: CMV serostatus stood as the only immune exposure information on hand. A missense DCLRE1C variant was associated with V- and J-gene trimming of TCR beta chains in a later analysis, and an independent cohort replicated the association.

The sequencing input was PBMCs. The chain uses TRBV7-2 and TRBJ1-3; 10 bases agree with TRBD1. This TCR derives from a middle-aged man in good health and CMV-seronegative. The CDR3 region has the DNA TGTGCCAGCAGCACGGGACAGGGGATAGTTGACACCATATATTTT. Its translation is CASSTGQGIVDTIYF.